This is a list of T cell receptor beta chains from one sample in a study of T cell changes during pregnancy in multiple sclerosis. Here immunoSEQ multiplex PCR was the method, and the copy in TCRdb shows in-frame clones only, minus some. The sample records around 40,000 clones, roughly 91% being singletons. The material was CD8+ T cells from peripheral blood mononuclear cells, obtained in the second trimester of pregnancy. All receptors come from a female donor with multiple sclerosis, enrolled in a pregnancy study. CDR3s include the opening cysteine and the closing phenylalanine or tryptophan.

v_gene	CDR3aa
TRBV10-3	CATLQGGAGELFF
TRBV29-1	CSVERGTNTEAFF
TRBV7-6	CASSAEMTGEAFF
TRBV6-4	CASSDYGGGFDGYTF
TRBV11-2	CASSPGTGAGNEQFF
TRBV6-5	CASRTLSSYEQYF
TRBV14	CASSTDPGTSLYNEQFF
TRBV6-5	CASSYSGGLNTEAFF
TRBV29-1	CSVVKGDGELFF
TRBV29-1	CSARDSMYEQYF
TRBV27	CASTPRGLSRNTEAFF
TRBV12-5	CASGLGQGEETQYF
TRBV5-4	CASSLTSGGEETQYF
TRBV2	CASTKPVGGQSERPQHF
TRBV2	CASSAGTATYEQYF
TRBV19	CASSTGSPLNNEQFF
TRBV19	CASSAGPTRLNGYTF
TRBV6-6	CASSGLARDTQYF
TRBV5-1	CASSLAGYGVADEKLFF
TRBV7-9	CASTPTEIFTGELFF
TRBV6-5	CASSYQTLNTGELFF
TRBV27	CASSLMGAGKNIQYF
TRBV5-4	CASSSDNNEQFF
TRBV4-2	CASSQERYGVSYEQYF
TRBV27	CASSLTVNTEAFF
TRBV7-2	CASSYITDTQYF
TRBV30	CAWSVYRVGHNEQFF
TRBV30	CAWSGGNYLTYEQYF
TRBV9	CASSSGQTSYSNTEAFF
TRBV11-2	CASSSTLTGGKYEQYF
TRBV6-6	CASSYGDRVRETQYF
TRBV6-5	CASRGYDSPLHF
TRBV5-4	CASSLATEGNEKLFF
TRBV29-1	CSVRLAGAPYNEQFF
TRBV6-5	CASSLLAGSTDTQYF
TRBV7-6	CASSPQLAGVTEEQFF
TRBV27	CASSFDGDSSTDTQYF
TRBV13	CASSQGVGTEDNEQFF
TRBV19	CASSPGTGGTDTQYF
TRBV6-1	CASSEEGGQGNEKLFF
TRBV5-1	CASSLVWGAGNTIYF